This record looks at one T cell receptor beta chain sequence and its context. Assay: immunoSEQ multiplex PCR; the TCRdb copy retains only in-frame clones and omits some. This repertoire shows about 94,000 clones, 90% found once; its top ten account for under 4%. This entry is derived from a study of control samples from healthy donors and cancer patients. CDR3 length: 12 amino acids. After removal of 7 bases from V and 11 bases from J, the junction contained 9 bases not matched to a gene. Germline assignment: CDR1 SNHLY and CDR2 FYNNEI. This TCR derives from a woman between 18 and 29 years old in good health. The gene calls are TRBV2 and TRBJ2-3; 7 nucleotides line up with TRBD1. Material for sequencing was blood. The CDR3: CASTPGTVGQYF. The CDR3 DNA follows: TGTGCCAGCACCCCTGGGACAGTAGGGCAGTATTTT.